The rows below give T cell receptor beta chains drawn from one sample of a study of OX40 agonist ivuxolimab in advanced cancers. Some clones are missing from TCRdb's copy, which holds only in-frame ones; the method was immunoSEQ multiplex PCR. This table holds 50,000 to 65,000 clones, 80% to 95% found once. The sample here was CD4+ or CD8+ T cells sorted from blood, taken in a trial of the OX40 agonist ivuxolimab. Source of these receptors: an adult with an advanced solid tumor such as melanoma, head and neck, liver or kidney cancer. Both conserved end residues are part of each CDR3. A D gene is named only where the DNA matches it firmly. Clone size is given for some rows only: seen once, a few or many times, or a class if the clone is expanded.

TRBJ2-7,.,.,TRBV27,CASSFTSFQGGEQYF,TGTGCCAGCAGTTTTACTTCTTTTCAGGGGGGCGAGCAGTACTTC
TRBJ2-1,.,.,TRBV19,CASSMGSRNEQFF,TGTGCCAGTAGTATGGGCAGCCGCAATGAGCAGTTCTTC
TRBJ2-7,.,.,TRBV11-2,CASSLNGQGGYEQYF,TGTGCCAGCAGCTTAAATGGGCAGGGGGGTTACGAGCAGTACTTC
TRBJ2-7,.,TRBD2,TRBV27,CATRPGLALPGEQYF,TGTGCCACCAGGCCGGGACTAGCGCTTCCGGGCGAGCAGTACTTC
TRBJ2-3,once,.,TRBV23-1,CASSQSPVGGSDTQYF,TGCGCCAGCAGTCAATCTCCCGTGGGAGGTTCCGATACGCAGTATTTT
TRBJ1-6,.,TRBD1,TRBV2,CASRGTVQSSYNSPLHF,TGTGCCAGCAGGGGGACAGTTCAGAGCTCCTATAATTCACCCCTCCACTTT
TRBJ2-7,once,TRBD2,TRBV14,CASSQGRGLAASYEQYF,TGTGCCAGCAGCCAAGGGAGGGGACTAGCGGCCTCCTACGAGCAGTACTTC
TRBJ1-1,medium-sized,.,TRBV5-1,CASSFPGLNTEAFF,TGCGCCAGCAGCTTTCCAGGGCTGAACACTGAAGCTTTCTTT
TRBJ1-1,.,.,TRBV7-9,CASSLVHGGVAFF,TGTGCCAGCAGCTTAGTACACGGGGGGGTTGCTTTCTTT
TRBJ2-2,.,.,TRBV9,CASSVGMGAGELFF,TGTGCCAGCAGCGTAGGAATGGGGGCCGGGGAGCTGTTTTTT
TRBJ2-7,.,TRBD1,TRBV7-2,CASSPAGGSHEQYF,TGTGCCAGCAGCCCAGCAGGGGGATCCCACGAGCAGTACTTC
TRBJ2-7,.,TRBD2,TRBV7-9,CASSRGLAVEQYF,TGTGCCAGCAGCAGGGGACTAGCGGTCGAGCAGTACTTC
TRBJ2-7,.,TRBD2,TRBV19,CASSIATSGSSYEQYF,TGTGCCAGTAGTATCGCGACTAGCGGGAGTTCCTACGAGCAGTACTTC
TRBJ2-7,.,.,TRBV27,CASSRTTGTNSYEQYF,TGTGCCAGCAGCCGGACGACAGGGACTAACTCCTACGAGCAGTACTTC
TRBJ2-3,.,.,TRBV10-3,CAISESVGGTDTQYF,TGTGCCATCAGTGAGTCGGTGGGCGGCACAGATACGCAGTATTTT
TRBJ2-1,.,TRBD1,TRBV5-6,CASSADRGDYNEQFF,TGTGCCAGCAGCGCCGACAGGGGGGACTACAATGAGCAGTTCTTC
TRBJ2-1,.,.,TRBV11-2,CASSRRGNNEQFF,TGTGCCAGCAGCCGCCGGGGGAACAATGAGCAGTTCTTC
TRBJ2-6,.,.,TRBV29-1,CSVEDRGRSSGANVLTF,TGCAGCGTTGAAGATCGGGGGAGGAGTTCTGGGGCCAACGTCCTGACTTTC
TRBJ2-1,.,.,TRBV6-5,CASIGRGAYEQFF,TGTGCCAGCATAGGCAGGGGGGCATATGAGCAGTTCTTC
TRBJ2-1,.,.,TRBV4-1,CASSQEGPRREKQFF,TGCGCCAGCAGCCAAGAGGGTCCCCGAAGGGAGAAGCAGTTCTTC
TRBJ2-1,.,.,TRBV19,CANSRSGGSAPKQFF,TGTGCCAACTCGAGGTCGGGCGGTTCGGCCCCCAAGCAGTTCTTC
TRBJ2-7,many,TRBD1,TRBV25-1,CASSEGTGEVYEQYF,TGTGCCAGCAGTGAAGGGACAGGGGAAGTCTACGAGCAGTACTTC
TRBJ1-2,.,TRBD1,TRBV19,CASSPTGNYGYTF,TGTGCCAGTAGTCCGACAGGGAACTATGGCTACACCTTC
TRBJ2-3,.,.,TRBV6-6,CASSGLPVTQADTQYF,TGTGCCAGCAGTGGATTACCGGTAACCCAAGCAGATACGCAGTATTTT
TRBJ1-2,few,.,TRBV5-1,CASSYGGDYGYTF,TGCGCCAGCAGTTACGGGGGAGACTATGGCTACACCTTC
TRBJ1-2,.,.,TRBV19,CASSLTQTYGYTF,TGTGCCAGTAGTCTAACTCAGACCTATGGCTACACCTTC
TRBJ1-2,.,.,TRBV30,CAWSVLGASGYTF,TGTGCCTGGAGTGTACTTGGAGCCAGCGGCTACACCTTC
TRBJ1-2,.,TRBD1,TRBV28,CASSSKWDRGYGYTF,TGTGCCAGCAGTTCCAAATGGGACAGGGGCTATGGCTACACCTTC
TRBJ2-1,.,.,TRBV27,CASSPTVDEQFF,TGTGCCAGCAGCCCGACGGTGGACGAGCAGTTCTTC
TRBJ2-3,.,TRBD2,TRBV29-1,CSVRTTSGRVPDTQYF,TGCAGCGTCCGCACGACTAGCGGGAGAGTCCCAGATACGCAGTATTTT
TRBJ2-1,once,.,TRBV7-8,CASSLTSYDEQFF,TGTGCCAGCAGCTTAACTTCGTACGATGAGCAGTTCTTC
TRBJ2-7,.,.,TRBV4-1,CASSQDRHSSYEQYF,TGCGCCAGCAGCCAAGATCGGCATAGCTCCTACGAGCAGTACTTC
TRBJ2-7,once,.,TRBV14,CASSPSSIEQYF,TGTGCCAGCAGCCCCTCTTCGATCGAGCAGTACTTC
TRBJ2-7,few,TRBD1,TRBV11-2,CASSAYRGEQYF,TGTGCCAGCAGCGCTTACAGGGGCGAGCAGTACTTC
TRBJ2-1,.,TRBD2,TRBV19,CASSTSGTSGSLDEQFF,TGTGCCAGTAGTACCTCCGGGACTAGCGGGAGTCTAGATGAGCAGTTCTTC
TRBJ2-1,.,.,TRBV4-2,CASSQDWTVSSYNEQFF,TGTGCCAGCAGCCAAGATTGGACAGTGAGCTCCTACAATGAGCAGTTCTTC
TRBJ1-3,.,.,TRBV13,CASSLHGNTIYF,TGTGCCAGCAGCTTACATGGAAACACCATATATTTT
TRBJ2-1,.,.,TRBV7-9,CASSQGNEQFF,TGTGCCAGCAGCCAGGGGAATGAGCAGTTCTTC
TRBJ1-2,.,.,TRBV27,CASGRKGGGNYGYTF,TGTGCCAGCGGGAGAAAGGGGGGGGGTAACTATGGCTACACCTTC
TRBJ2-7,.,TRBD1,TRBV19,CASREDRGEQYF,TGTGCCAGTAGAGAGGACAGGGGCGAGCAGTACTTC
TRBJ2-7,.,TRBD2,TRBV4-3,CASSQGFAGVGEQYF,TGCGCCAGCAGCCAAGGTTTTGCGGGAGTTGGGGAGCAGTACTTC
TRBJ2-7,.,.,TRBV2,CASRRKDSPSLYEQYF,TGTGCCAGCAGAAGGAAGGACTCTCCATCCCTCTACGAGCAGTACTTC
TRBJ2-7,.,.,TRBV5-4,CASSRRDLYEQYF,TGTGCCAGCAGCCGCCGGGATCTCTACGAGCAGTACTTC
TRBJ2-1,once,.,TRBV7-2,CASSLALSSYNEQFF,TGTGCCAGCAGCTTAGCGCTATCCTCCTACAATGAGCAGTTCTTC
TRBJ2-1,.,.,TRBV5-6,CASSDRTAWEQFF,TGTGCCAGCAGCGACCGGACCGCCTGGGAGCAGTTCTTC
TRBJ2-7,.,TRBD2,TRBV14,CASSQDWEGKAYEQYF,TGTGCCAGCAGCCAAGATTGGGAGGGAAAGGCCTACGAGCAGTACTTC
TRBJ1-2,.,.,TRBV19,CASSSGLRANYGYTF,TGTGCCAGTAGTAGCGGACTGAGAGCTAACTATGGCTACACCTTC
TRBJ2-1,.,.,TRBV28,CASSNPGGIHNEQFF,TGTGCCAGCAGTAACCCTGGGGGGATACACAATGAGCAGTTCTTC
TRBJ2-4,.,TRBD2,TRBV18,CASSPGTSGENIQYF,TGTGCCAGCTCACCAGGGACTAGCGGGGAAAACATTCAGTACTTC
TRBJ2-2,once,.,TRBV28,CASSPILTAGELFF,TGTGCCAGCAGTCCCATTCTGACAGCCGGGGAGCTGTTTTTT
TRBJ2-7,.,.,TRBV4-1,CASSQESESYEQYF,TGCGCCAGCAGCCAGGAAAGCGAATCCTACGAGCAGTACTTC
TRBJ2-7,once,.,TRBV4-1,CASSQEYSSYEQYF,TGCGCCAGCAGCCAAGAATATAGCTCCTACGAGCAGTACTTC
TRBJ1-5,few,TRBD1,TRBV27,CASGTGDQPQHF,TGTGCCAGCGGGACAGGGGATCAGCCCCAGCATTTT
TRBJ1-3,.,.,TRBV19,CASHRVPGNTIYF,TGTGCCAGCCACAGGGTGCCTGGAAACACCATATATTTT
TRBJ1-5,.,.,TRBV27,CASSLSGPDQPQHF,TGTGCCAGCAGTTTGTCCGGGCCTGATCAGCCCCAGCATTTT
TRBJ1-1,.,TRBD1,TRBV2,CASSSGQVFIRGSTEAFF,TGTGCCAGCAGCAGTGGACAGGTATTTATTCGTGGATCCACTGAAGCTTTCTTT
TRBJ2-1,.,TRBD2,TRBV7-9,CASSPMVLLAVELINEQFF,TGTGCCAGCAGCCCAATGGTTTTACTAGCGGTGGAGTTAATCAATGAGCAGTTCTTC
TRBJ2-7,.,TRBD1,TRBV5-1,CASSQTGGLYEQYF,TGCGCCAGCAGCCAGACAGGGGGACTCTACGAGCAGTACTTC
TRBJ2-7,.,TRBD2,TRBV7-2,CASSYGLAGSPYEQYF,TGTGCCAGCAGTTATGGACTAGCGGGGTCCCCCTACGAGCAGTACTTC
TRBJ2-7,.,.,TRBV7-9,CASSQAGSSYEQYF,TGTGCCAGCAGCCAGGCGGGCAGCTCCTACGAGCAGTACTTC